This T cell receptor (beta chain) originates from a study of CD4 T cells in relation to SARS-CoV-2 and coronaviruses. At the level of the study: Convalescent patients were fewer than ten males and a few females; two were Hispanic.

90,000 to 100,000 naive or memory CD4+ cells were cultured with CEF peptides for about nine days. This clone was observed a single time. Its antigen is not identified. This CDR3 region has 12 residues. Trimming at V came to 8 bases and at J to 8 bases, leaving 4 bases not matched to a gene. Germline CDR1 is SNHLY and CDR2 is FYNNEI. Study-level points and caveats: Memory recall responses, not primary responses primed in culture, are what the assay detects.

Profiling relied on immunoSEQ multiplex PCR, and the TCRdb table lists in-frame clones only, not all of them. The table has approximately 40,000 clones, 77% seen once. The TCR comes from an adult with COVID-19. The chain employs TRBV2 and TRBJ1-2; 11 positions match TRBD1. The sequenced sample was memory CD4+ T cells from PBMCs, cultured in vitro. The DNA for the CDR3 is TGTGCCAGCCCGGGACAGGGGGACGGCTACACCTTC. Translated: CASPGQGDGYTF.